The entry below gives a single T cell receptor beta chain sequence along with its context. This CDR3 is built from 15 residues. Trimming shortened V by 3 bases and J by 2 bases, and 11 bases separated the two germline ends. Germline V lookup: CDR1 MDHEN, CDR2 SYDVKM. This specimen comes from a study of cytotoxic CD8 clonotypes in ibrutinib-treated CLL. Assay: immunoSEQ multiplex PCR; the TCRdb copy retains only in-frame clones and omits some. The top ten hold 35% to 40% of the sample, which has approximately 120,000 clones, roughly 60% seen once. This specimen consisted of PBMCs, obtained after 24 months of ibrutinib treatment. This chain joins TRBV28 and TRBJ1-3; unclear D gene. The sequence derives from a human donor with chronic lymphocytic leukemia. Written as DNA, the CDR3 is TGTGCCAGCAGTTTGCAGGTTCGCCCTGGAAACACCATATATTTT. Translated, it gives CASSLQVRPGNTIYF.